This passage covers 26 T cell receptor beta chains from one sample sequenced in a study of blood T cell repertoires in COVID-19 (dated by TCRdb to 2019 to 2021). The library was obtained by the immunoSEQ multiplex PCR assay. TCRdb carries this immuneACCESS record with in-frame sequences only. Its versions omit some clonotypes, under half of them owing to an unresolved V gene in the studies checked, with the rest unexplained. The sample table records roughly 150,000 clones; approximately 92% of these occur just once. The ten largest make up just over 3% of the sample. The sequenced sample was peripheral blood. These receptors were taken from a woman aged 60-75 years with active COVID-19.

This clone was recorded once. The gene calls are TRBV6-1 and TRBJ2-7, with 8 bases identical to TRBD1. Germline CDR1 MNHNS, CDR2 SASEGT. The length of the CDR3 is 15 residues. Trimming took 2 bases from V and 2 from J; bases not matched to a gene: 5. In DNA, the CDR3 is TGTGCCAGCAGTGAACAGGGGGCAAGAACCTACGAGCAGTACTTC. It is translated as CASSEQGARTYEQYF.

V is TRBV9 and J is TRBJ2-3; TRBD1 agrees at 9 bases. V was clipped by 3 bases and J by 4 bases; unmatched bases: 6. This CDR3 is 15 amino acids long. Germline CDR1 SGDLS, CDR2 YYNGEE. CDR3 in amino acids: CASSEGTGSPDTQYF. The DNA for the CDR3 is TGTGCCAGCAGCGAGGGGACAGGGAGCCCAGATACGCAGTATTTT.

In DNA form, the CDR3 reads TGCAGCGTTAAAACGGGACAAGTTGAAAAACTGTTTTTT. It yields the protein CSVKTGQVEKLFF. The rearrangement uses TRBV29-1 and TRBJ1-4; TRBD1 might be the D (6 bases). Per the germline V gene, CDR1 is SQVTM and CDR2 is ANQGSEA. The ends were cut back, 5 bases at V and 7 bases at J, with 14 bases in the middle. The CDR3 is 13 residues long.

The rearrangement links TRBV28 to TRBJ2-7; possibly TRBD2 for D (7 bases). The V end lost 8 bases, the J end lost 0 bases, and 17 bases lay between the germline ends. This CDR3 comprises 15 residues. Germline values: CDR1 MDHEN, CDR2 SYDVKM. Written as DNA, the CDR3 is TGTGCCAGCCGAGCGAAGGGGGACTACTCCTACGAGCAGTACTTC. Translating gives CASRAKGDYSYEQYF.

The CDR3, as DNA: TGCAGTGCTTCACTAGCGCAGCAGTTCTTC. It is translated as CSASLAQQFF. V usage is TRBV20-1 and J usage is TRBJ2-1; 7 nucleotides agree with TRBD2. The CDR3 extends over 10 amino acids. V shed 5 bases and J 11 bases; nucleotides not matched to a gene: 3. Looked up from germline, CDR1 is DFQATT and CDR2 is SNEGSKA (reference sequence).

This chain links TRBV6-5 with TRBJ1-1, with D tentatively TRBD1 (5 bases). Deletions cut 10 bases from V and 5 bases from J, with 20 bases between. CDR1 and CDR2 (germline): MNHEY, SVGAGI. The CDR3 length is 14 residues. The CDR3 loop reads CATTVRGEKTEAFF. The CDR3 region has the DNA TGTGCCACGACTGTCCGGGGGGAGAAGACTGAAGCTTTCTTT.

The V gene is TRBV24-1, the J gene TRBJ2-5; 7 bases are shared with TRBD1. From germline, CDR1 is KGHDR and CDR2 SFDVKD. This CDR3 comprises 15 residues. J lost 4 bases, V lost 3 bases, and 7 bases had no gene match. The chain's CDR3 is CATSDPQGLGETQYF. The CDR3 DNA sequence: TGTGCCACCAGTGATCCACAGGGGCTAGGAGAGACCCAGTACTTC.

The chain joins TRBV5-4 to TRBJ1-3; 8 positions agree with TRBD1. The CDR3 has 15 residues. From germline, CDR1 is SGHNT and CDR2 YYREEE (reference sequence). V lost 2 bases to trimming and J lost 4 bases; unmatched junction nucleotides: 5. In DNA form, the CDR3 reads TGTGCCAGCAGCTTTCAGGGGGCGCTGGGAAACACCATATATTTT. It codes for CASSFQGALGNTIYF.

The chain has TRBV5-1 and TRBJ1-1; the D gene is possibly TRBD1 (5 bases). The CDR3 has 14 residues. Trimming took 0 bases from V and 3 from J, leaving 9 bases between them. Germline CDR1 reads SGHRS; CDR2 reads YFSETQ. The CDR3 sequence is CASSLDSGDTEAFF. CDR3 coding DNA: TGCGCCAGCAGCTTGGACTCGGGGGACACTGAAGCTTTCTTT.

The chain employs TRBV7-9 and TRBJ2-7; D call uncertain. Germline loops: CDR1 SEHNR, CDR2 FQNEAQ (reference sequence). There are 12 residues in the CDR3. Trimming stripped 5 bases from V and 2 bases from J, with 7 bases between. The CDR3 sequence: CASSPGPYEQYF. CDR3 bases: TGTGCCAGCAGCCCCGGTCCCTACGAGCAGTACTTC.

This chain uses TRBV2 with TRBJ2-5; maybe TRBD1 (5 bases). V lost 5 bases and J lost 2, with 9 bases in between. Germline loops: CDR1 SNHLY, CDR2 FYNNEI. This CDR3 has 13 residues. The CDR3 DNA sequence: TGTGCCAGCAGTCTAGACAGACAAGAGACCCAGTACTTC. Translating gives CASSLDRQETQYF.

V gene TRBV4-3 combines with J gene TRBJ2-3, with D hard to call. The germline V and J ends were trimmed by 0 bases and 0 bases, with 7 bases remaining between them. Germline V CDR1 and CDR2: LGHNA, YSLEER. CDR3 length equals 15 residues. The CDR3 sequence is CASSQDPDSTDTQYF. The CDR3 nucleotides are TGCGCCAGCAGCCAAGATCCAGATAGCACAGATACGCAGTATTTT.

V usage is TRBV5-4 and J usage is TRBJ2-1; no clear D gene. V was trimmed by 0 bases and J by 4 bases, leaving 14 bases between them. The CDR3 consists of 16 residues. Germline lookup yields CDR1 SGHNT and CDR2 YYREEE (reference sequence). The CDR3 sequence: CASSLAAARRYNEQFF. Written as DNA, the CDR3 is TGTGCCAGCAGCTTGGCCGCGGCAAGAAGGTACAATGAGCAGTTCTTC.

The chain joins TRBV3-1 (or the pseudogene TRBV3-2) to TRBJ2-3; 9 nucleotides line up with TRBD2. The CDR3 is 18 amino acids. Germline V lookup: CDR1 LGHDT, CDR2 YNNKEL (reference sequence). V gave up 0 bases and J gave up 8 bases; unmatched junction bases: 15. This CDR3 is CASSQEGLAGPSQATQYF. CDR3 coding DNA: TGTGCCAGCAGCCAAGAGGGGCTAGCGGGACCCAGTCAAGCTACGCAGTATTTT.

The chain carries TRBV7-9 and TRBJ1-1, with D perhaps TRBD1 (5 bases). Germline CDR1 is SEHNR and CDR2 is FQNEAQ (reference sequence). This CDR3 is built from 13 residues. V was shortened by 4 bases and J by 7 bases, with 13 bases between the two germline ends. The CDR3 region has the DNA TGTGCCAGCAGCTCCTCGGGGGGTCTTGAAGCTTTCTTT. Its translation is CASSSSGGLEAFF.

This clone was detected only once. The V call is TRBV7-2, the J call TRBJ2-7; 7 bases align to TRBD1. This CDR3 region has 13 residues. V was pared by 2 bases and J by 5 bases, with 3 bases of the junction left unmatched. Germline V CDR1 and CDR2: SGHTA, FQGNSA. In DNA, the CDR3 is TGTGCCAGCAGCTTAAGACAGGGTAACGAGCAGTACTTC. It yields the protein CASSLRQGNEQYF.

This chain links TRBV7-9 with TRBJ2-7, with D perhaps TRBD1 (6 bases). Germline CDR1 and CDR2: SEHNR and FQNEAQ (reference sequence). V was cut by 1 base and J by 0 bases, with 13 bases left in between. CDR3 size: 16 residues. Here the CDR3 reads CASSLEGVILSYEQYF. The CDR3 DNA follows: TGTGCCAGCAGCTTAGAGGGGGTGATCCTCTCCTACGAGCAGTACTTC.

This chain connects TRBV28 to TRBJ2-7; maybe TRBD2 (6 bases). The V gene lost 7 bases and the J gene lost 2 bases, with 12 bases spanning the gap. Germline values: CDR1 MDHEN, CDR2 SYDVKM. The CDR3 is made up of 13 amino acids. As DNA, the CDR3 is TGTGCCAGCACCGGGACTGCGACCTACGAGCAGTACTTC. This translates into CASTGTATYEQYF. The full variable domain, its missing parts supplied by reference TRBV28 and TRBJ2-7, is DVKVTQSSRYLVKRTGEKVFLECVQDMDHENMFWYRQDPGLGLRLIYFSYDVKMKEKGDIPEGYSVSREKKERFSLILESASTNQTSMYLCASTGTATYEQYFGPGTRLTVT.

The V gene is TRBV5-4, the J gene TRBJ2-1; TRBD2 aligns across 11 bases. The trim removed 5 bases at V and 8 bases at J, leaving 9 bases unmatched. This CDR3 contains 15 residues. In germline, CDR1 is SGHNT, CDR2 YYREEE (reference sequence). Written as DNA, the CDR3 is TGTGCCAGCAGGGTAGCGGGAGGGCCACTGGATGAGCAGTTCTTC. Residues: CASRVAGGPLDEQFF. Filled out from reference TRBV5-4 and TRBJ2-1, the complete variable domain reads ETGVTQSPTHLIKTRGQQVTLRCSSQSGHNTVSWYQQALGQGPQFIFQYYREEENGRGNFPPRFSGLQFPNYSSELNVNALELDDSALYLCASRVAGGPLDEQFFGPGTRLTVL.

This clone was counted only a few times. CDR3 nucleotide sequence: TGTGCCAGCAGGGCGGGACTAGCGGGGGAGCAGTACTTC. Protein: CASRAGLAGEQYF. V is TRBV5-6 and J is TRBJ2-7; TRBD2 matches 13 bases. Trimming cost V 5 bases and J 7 bases; bases outside gene matches: 3. Germline values: CDR1 SGHDT, CDR2 YYEEEE. CDR3 length: 13 amino acids.

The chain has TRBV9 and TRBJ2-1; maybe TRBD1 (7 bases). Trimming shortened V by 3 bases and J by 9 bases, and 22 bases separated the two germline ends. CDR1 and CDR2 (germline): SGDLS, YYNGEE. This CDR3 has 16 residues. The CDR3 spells CASSERGPGGQGEQFF. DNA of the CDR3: TGTGCCAGCAGCGAGAGGGGGCCCGGGGGTCAGGGTGAGCAGTTCTTC.

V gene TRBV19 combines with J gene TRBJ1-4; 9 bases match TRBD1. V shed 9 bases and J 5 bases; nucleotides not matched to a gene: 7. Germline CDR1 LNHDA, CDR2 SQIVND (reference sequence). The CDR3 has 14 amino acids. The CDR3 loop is CASRGTGRNEKLFF. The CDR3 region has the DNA TGTGCCAGCCGGGGGACAGGGAGAAATGAAAAACTGTTTTTT.

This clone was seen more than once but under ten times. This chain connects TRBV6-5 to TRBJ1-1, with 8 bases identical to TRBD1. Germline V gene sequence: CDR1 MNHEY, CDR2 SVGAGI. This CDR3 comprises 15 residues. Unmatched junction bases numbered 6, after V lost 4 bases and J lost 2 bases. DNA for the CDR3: TGTGCCAGCAGTTTATTAGGACAGGGAAACACTGAAGCTTTCTTT. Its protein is CASSLLGQGNTEAFF.

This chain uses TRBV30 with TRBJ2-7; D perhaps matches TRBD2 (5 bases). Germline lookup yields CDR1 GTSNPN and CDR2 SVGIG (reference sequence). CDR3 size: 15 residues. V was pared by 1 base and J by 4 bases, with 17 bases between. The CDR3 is CAWSGLAGSGYEQYF. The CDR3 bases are TGTGCCTGGAGTGGGCTAGCCGGTTCTGGGTACGAGCAGTACTTC.

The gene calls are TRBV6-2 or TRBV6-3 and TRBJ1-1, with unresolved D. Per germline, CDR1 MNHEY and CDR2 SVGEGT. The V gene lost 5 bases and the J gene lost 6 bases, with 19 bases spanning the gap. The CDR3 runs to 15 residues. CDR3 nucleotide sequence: TGTGCCAGCAGTCCCCACCGGAGCATACCTGCTGAAGCTTTCTTT. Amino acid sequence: CASSPHRSIPAEAFF.

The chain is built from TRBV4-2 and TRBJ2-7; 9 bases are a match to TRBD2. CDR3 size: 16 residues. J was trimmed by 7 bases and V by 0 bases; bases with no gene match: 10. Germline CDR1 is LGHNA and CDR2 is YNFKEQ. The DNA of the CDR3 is TGTGCCAGCAGCCAAGATGGCGCTAGCGGGATCGGAGAGCAGTACTTC. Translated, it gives CASSQDGASGIGEQYF.